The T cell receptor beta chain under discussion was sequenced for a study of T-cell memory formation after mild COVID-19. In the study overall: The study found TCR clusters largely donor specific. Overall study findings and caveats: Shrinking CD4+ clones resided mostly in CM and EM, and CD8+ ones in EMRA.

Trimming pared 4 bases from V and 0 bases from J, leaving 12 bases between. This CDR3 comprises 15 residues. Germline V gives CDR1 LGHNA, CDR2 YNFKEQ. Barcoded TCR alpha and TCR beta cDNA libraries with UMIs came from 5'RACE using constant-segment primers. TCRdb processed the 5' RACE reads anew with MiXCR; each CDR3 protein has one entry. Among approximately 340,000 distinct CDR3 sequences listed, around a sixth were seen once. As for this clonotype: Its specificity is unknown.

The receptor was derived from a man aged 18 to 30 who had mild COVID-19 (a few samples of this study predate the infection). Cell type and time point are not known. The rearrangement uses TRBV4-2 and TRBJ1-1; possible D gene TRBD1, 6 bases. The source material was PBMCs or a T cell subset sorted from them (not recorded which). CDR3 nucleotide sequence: TGTGCCAGCAGCCCAGGGGCCAGCCTGAACACTGAAGCTTTCTTT. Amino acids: CASSPGASLNTEAFF.